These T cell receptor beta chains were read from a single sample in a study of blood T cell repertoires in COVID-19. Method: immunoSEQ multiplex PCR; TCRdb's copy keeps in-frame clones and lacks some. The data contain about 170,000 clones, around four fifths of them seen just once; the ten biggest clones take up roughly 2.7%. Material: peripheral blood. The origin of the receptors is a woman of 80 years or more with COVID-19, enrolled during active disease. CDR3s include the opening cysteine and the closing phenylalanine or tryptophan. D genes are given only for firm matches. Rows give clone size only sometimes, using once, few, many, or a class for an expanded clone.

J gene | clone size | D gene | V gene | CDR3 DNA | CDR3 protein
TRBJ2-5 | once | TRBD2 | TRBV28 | TGTGCCAGCAGTGTGAGCGGGAGGGCCTCGGAGACCCAGTACTTC | CASSVSGRASETQYF
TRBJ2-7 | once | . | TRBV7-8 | TGTGCCAGCAGCCTATACATGGGCAGACCCTACGAGCAGTACTTC | CASSLYMGRPYEQYF
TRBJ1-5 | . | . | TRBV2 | TGTGCCAGCAGTCCAGCGGTCCAGCCCCAGCATTTT | CASSPAVQPQHF
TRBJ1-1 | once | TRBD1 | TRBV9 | TGTGCCAGCAGCGCGCTACAGGGGGCGAACACTGAAGCTTTCTTT | CASSALQGANTEAFF
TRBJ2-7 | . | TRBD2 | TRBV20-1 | TGCAGTGCGAGTGGGAGGGAAAGGCCCTACGAGCAGTACTTC | CSASGRERPYEQYF
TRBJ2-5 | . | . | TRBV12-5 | TGTGCTAGTGGTCCCTCGGACAGACAAGAGACCCAGTACTTC | CASGPSDRQETQYF
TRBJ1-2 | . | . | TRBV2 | TGTGCCAGCAGTGAGGCCAGGGATTATGGCTACACCTTC | CASSEARDYGYTF
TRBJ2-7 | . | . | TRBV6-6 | TGTGCCAGCTTTGACATTAACTACGAGCAGTACTTC | CASFDINYEQYF
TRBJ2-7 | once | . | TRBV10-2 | TGCGCCAGCAGTGTATATCTGAGGGATCCCTACGAGCAGTACTTC | CASSVYLRDPYEQYF
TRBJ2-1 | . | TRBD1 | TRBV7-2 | TGTGCCAGCAGCCCCAGGGGGCAGCAGTTCTTC | CASSPRGQQFF